These 28 T cell receptor beta chains share one sample of origin, sequenced in a study of blood T cell repertoires in COVID-19. Here immunoSEQ multiplex PCR was the method, and the copy in TCRdb shows in-frame clones only, minus some. The sample consists of some 83,000 clones, about four fifths of them appearing once. What was sequenced was peripheral blood. These receptors were taken from a middle-aged man with acute or convalescent COVID-19.

In this sample, this clone turned up once. V is TRBV28 and J is TRBJ2-3; 9 bases match TRBD1. The CDR3 totals 14 residues. CDR1 and CDR2 (germline): MDHEN, SYDVKM. V lost 4 bases and J lost 6; bases outside the gene matches: 5. The chain's CDR3 is CASSWTGVGDTQYF. The CDR3 nucleotides read TGTGCCAGCAGTTGGACAGGGGTGGGGGATACGCAGTATTTT.

The V and J genes are TRBV6-5 and TRBJ1-1; no firm D call. This CDR3 has 16 residues. V dropped 2 bases and J dropped 4 bases, with 17 bases sitting between them. Germline values: CDR1 MNHEY, CDR2 SVGAGI. The CDR3: CASSYLTRGPSTEAFF. The CDR3 DNA sequence: TGTGCCAGCAGTTACCTGACGAGAGGCCCCTCCACTGAAGCTTTCTTT.

The chain combines TRBV6-5 with TRBJ1-1, with 9 positions matching TRBD1. The CDR3 extends over 13 amino acids. After removal of 8 bases from V and 4 bases from J, the junction contained 5 bases not matched to a gene. The V gene's germline CDR1 is MNHEY and CDR2 SVGAGI. The CDR3 here is CASLDRGGTEAFF. CDR3 DNA sequence: TGTGCCAGCCTGGACAGGGGAGGCACTGAAGCTTTCTTT.

A few counts support this clone. V and J are TRBV5-1 and TRBJ1-6; 9 nucleotides agree with TRBD1. Germline V lookup: CDR1 SGHRS, CDR2 YFSETQ. V lost 0 bases to trimming and J lost 10 bases; unmatched junction nucleotides: 8. The CDR3 spans 16 residues. The CDR3 nucleotides read TGCGCCAGCAGCTTGGCTACCGGGACAGGGAACTCACCCCTCCACTTT. Translated: CASSLATGTGNSPLHF. Variable domain in full (rest from reference TRBV5-1 and TRBJ1-6): KAGVTQTPRYLIKTRGQQVTLSCSPISGHRSVSWYQQTPGQGLQFLFEYFSETQRNKGNFPGRFSGRQFSNSRSEMNVSTLELGDSALYLCASSLATGTGNSPLHFGNGTRLTVT.

This chain joins TRBV5-6 and TRBJ2-7; 7 bases fit TRBD2. V shed 2 bases, J shed 1 base, and the junction held 9 bases outside the gene matches. Germline V gives CDR1 SGHDT, CDR2 YYEEEE. This CDR3 region has 16 residues. CDR3: CASSFLGGGPSYEQYF. The CDR3 DNA follows: TGTGCCAGCAGCTTCCTCGGCGGGGGTCCTTCCTACGAGCAGTACTTC.

This clone was counted only a few times. The V gene is TRBV7-2, the J gene TRBJ1-6; the D gene is possibly TRBD1 (6 bases). V lost 3 bases and J 3 bases, leaving 9 bases between the germline ends. The germline V gene has CDR1 SGHTA and CDR2 FQGNSA. CDR3 length equals 15 residues. This CDR3 is CASSLMTGYNSPLHF. For the CDR3, the DNA is TGTGCCAGCAGCTTGATGACAGGCTATAATTCACCCCTCCACTTT.

J is TRBJ2-7 and V is TRBV9, with 8 bases matching TRBD1. Germline CDR1 and CDR2: SGDLS and YYNGEE. There are 14 residues in the CDR3. With 3 bases clipped from V and 2 bases from J, the junction kept 4 bases outside the gene matches. The CDR3, as DNA: TGTGCCAGCAGCGCTACAGGGGGAACCTACGAGCAGTACTTC. The encoded protein is CASSATGGTYEQYF.

This chain connects TRBV5-1 to TRBJ1-5, with 10 bases matching TRBD1. Germline CDR1 reads SGHRS; CDR2 reads YFSETQ. After removal of 0 bases from V and 6 bases from J, the junction contained 15 bases not matched to a gene. The CDR3 loop spans 19 amino acids. CDR3 DNA sequence: TGCGCCAGCAGCTTGGAATGGACAGGGGGAATGGGTAACGGTCAGCCCCAGCATTTT. Amino acids: CASSLEWTGGMGNGQPQHF.

This clone was seen a few times. The CDR3 sequence is CASSLGDSGTGELFF. Written as DNA, the CDR3 is TGTGCCAGCAGCTTAGGGGACTCGGGCACCGGGGAGCTGTTTTTT. The J gene is TRBJ2-2, the V gene TRBV7-9; maybe TRBD2 (6 bases). Trimming shortened V by 1 base and J by 4 bases, and 10 bases separated the two germline ends. The CDR3 contains 15 residues. CDR1 and CDR2 from the germline V gene are SEHNR and FQNEAQ (reference sequence).

The rearrangement uses TRBV5-6 and TRBJ2-2, with D perhaps matching TRBD1 (5 bases). V was clipped by 4 bases and J by 4 bases, with 11 bases between them. Germline CDR1 reads SGHDT; CDR2 reads YYEEEE. The CDR3 totals 14 residues. The CDR3 DNA follows: TGTGCCAGCAGCCCTGCGCAGGGCACCGGGGAGCTGTTTTTT. It encodes CASSPAQGTGELFF.

The rearrangement links TRBV12-3 or TRBV12-4 to TRBJ1-5; D may be TRBD1 (6 bases). The CDR3 sequence is 13 residues long. Trimming stripped 5 bases from V and 4 bases from J, with 9 bases between. CDR3 DNA sequence: TGTGCCAGCAGTCTCGGACAGAATCAGCCCCAGCATTTT. Translating it yields CASSLGQNQPQHF.

The chain combines TRBV7-9 with TRBJ1-2; tentative D call: TRBD1 (6 bases). Germline values: CDR1 SEHNR, CDR2 FQNEAQ (reference sequence). Trimming pared 1 base from V and 4 bases from J, leaving 16 bases between. The CDR3 runs to 16 residues. In nucleotides, the CDR3 is TGTGCCAGCAGCTTAGACACATACAGGGACCTCTATGGCTACACCTTC. Amino acid sequence: CASSLDTYRDLYGYTF.

The rearrangement joins TRBV2 to TRBJ2-5, with no clear D. This CDR3 has 11 amino acids. The germline V gene has CDR1 SNHLY and CDR2 FYNNEI. With 6 bases removed from V and 2 bases from J, the gap between germline ends came to 4 bases. The CDR3 sequence: CASRAQETQYF. CDR3 bases: TGTGCCAGCAGGGCTCAAGAGACCCAGTACTTC.

The J gene is TRBJ1-1, the V gene TRBV5-4, with D possibly matching TRBD1 (5 bases). This CDR3 is built from 14 residues. The germline V gene has CDR1 SGHNT and CDR2 YYREEE (reference sequence). Trimming pared 4 bases from V and 1 base from J, leaving 11 bases between. The CDR3 DNA sequence: TGTGCCAGCAGCCTTAATACAGGGAACACTGAAGCTTTCTTT. This translates into CASSLNTGNTEAFF.

The rearrangement joins TRBV30 to TRBJ1-1; a possible D gene is TRBD1 (6 bases). The CDR3 spans 16 residues. Trimming took off 2 bases at V and 6 bases at J, with 22 bases between the two ends. Germline CDR1 GTSNPN, CDR2 SVGIG (reference sequence). The CDR3 sequence: CAWSRRSLGHLPEAFF. CDR3 sequence (DNA): TGTGCCTGGAGTAGGCGTTCCTTGGGACATCTTCCTGAAGCTTTCTTT.

The chain recombines TRBV5-1 with TRBJ1-1, with D unclear. V gave up 1 base and J gave up 7 bases, with 11 bases separating them. This CDR3 has 13 residues. Germline CDR1 and CDR2: SGHRS and YFSETQ. CDR3 sequence: CASSLREMSEAFF. The CDR3 DNA reads as TGCGCCAGCAGCTTGAGGGAGATGAGTGAAGCTTTCTTT.

This chain joins TRBV7-9 and TRBJ2-2; D is undetermined. Germline V CDR1 and CDR2: SEHNR, FQNEAQ (reference sequence). This CDR3 has 15 residues. V was trimmed by 2 bases and J by 1 base, leaving 8 bases between them. The CDR3 here is CASSLTTKNTGELFF. CDR3 nucleotide sequence: TGTGCCAGCAGCTTAACCACAAAGAACACCGGGGAGCTGTTTTTT.

CDR3: CASSIHRSANNSPLHF. In nucleotides, the CDR3 is TGTGCCAGTAGTATTCACAGGTCAGCCAATAATTCACCCCTCCACTTT. The chain uses TRBV19 and TRBJ1-6, with a tentative D call TRBD1 (5 bases). The CDR3 totals 16 residues. The germline gives CDR1 LNHDA, CDR2 SQIVND (reference sequence). Trimming removed 3 bases at V and 5 bases at J, with 14 bases between.

This chain connects TRBV28 to TRBJ1-4, with TRBD1 identical over 7 bases. V lost 6 bases to trimming and J lost 6 bases; unmatched junction nucleotides: 10. Germline CDR1 reads MDHEN; CDR2 reads SYDVKM. This CDR3 has 15 residues. CDR3 amino acids: CASRVQGSQDEKLFF. In nucleotides, the CDR3 is TGTGCCAGCAGAGTACAGGGGAGTCAGGATGAAAAACTGTTTTTT.

The rearrangement joins TRBV7-8 to TRBJ2-7, with 10 bases lining up with TRBD2. The germline gives CDR1 SGHVS, CDR2 FQNEAQ. The V gene end was trimmed by 3 bases and the J gene end by 1 base; junction bases not matched to a gene: 3. The CDR3 extends over 15 amino acids. The DNA for the CDR3 is TGTGCCAGCAGCTTTAGCGGGGGGTTTTCCTACGAGCAGTACTTC. It is translated as CASSFSGGFSYEQYF.

This rearrangement joins TRBV5-1 to TRBJ2-7; 8 bases line up with TRBD1. The germline V gene encodes CDR1 SGHRS and CDR2 YFSETQ. V lost 5 bases and J lost 1; bases outside the gene matches: 5. The CDR3 length is 14 residues. The CDR3 is CASRTGTGSYEQYF. The CDR3 region has the DNA TGCGCCAGCAGGACCGGGACAGGATCCTACGAGCAGTACTTC.

This clone has only a few counts. This rearrangement joins TRBV27 to TRBJ2-7, with 7 bases fitting TRBD2. The CDR3 is made up of 13 amino acids. Unmatched junction bases numbered 8, after V lost 8 bases and J lost 4 bases. Per germline, CDR1 MNHEY and CDR2 SMNVEV (reference sequence). The CDR3 DNA follows: TGTGCCAGCTCCGGGGGGTTTCCGTACGAGCAGTACTTC. Its translation: CASSGGFPYEQYF.

V gene TRBV9 combines with J gene TRBJ1-6; 7 nucleotides agree with TRBD1. CDR1 is SGDLS, CDR2 YYNGEE, per germline. The trim removed 3 bases at V and 5 bases at J, leaving 8 bases unmatched. The CDR3 consists of 16 residues. For the CDR3, the DNA is TGTGCCAGCAGCGCAACACCCGGGACAGATAATTCACCCCTCCACTTT. Amino acid sequence: CASSATPGTDNSPLHF. Combining the CDR3 with reference TRBV9 and TRBJ1-6 gives the whole variable domain DSGVTQTPKHLITATGQRVTLRCSPRSGDLSVYWYQQSLDQGLQFLIQYYNGEERAKGNILERFSAQQFPDLHSELNLSSLELGDSALYFCASSATPGTDNSPLHFGNGTRLTVT.

This clone occurred once. The chain joins TRBV7-9 to TRBJ1-2; the D is unclear. This CDR3 is built from 14 residues. V shed 0 bases and J shed 0 bases, with 5 bases lying between them. CDR1 SEHNR and CDR2 FQNEAQ come from the germline V gene (reference sequence). CDR3 sequence: CASSLAHSNYGYTF. CDR3 nucleotides: TGTGCCAGCAGCTTAGCACATTCTAACTATGGCTACACCTTC.

The V gene is TRBV3-1 (or the pseudogene TRBV3-2), the J gene TRBJ2-7; 9 bases are a match to TRBD1. With 4 bases clipped from V and 3 bases from J, the junction kept 13 bases outside the gene matches. CDR1 is LGHDT, CDR2 YNNKEL, per germline (reference sequence). The CDR3 has 17 amino acids. CDR3 in amino acids: CASSLPGQGGVGYEQYF. The CDR3 DNA reads as TGTGCCAGCAGCCTTCCGGGACAGGGAGGAGTCGGCTACGAGCAGTACTTC.

CDR3 sequence: CASSLGDRYEQYF. The CDR3, as DNA: TGTGCCAGCAGCTTAGGGGACAGGTACGAGCAGTACTTC. The V gene is TRBV7-9, the J gene TRBJ2-7, with TRBD1 matching over 8 bases. This CDR3 has 13 residues. CDR1 and CDR2 (germline): SEHNR, FQNEAQ (reference sequence). Trimming at V came to 1 base and at J to 4 bases, leaving 0 bases not matched to a gene.

The genes are TRBV18 and TRBJ1-5; possibly TRBD1 for D (5 bases). This CDR3 contains 16 residues. The V gene's germline CDR1 is KGHSH and CDR2 LQKENI. Trimming removed 3 bases from V and 2 bases from J, with 14 bases in between. This CDR3 is CASSPSGHGGNQPQHF. The CDR3 DNA reads as TGTGCCAGCTCACCCTCAGGGCACGGAGGCAATCAGCCCCAGCATTTT.

This chain uses TRBV3-1 (or the pseudogene TRBV3-2) with TRBJ2-7; tentative D call: TRBD1 (6 bases). Trimming took 9 bases from V and 6 from J, leaving 21 bases between them. The CDR3 has 14 amino acids. The V gene's germline CDR1 is LGHDT and CDR2 YNNKEL (reference sequence). CDR3 sequence (DNA): TGTGCCAGTACGCGTACAGGGTATATTGGCGAGCAGTACTTC. Translated: CASTRTGYIGEQYF.